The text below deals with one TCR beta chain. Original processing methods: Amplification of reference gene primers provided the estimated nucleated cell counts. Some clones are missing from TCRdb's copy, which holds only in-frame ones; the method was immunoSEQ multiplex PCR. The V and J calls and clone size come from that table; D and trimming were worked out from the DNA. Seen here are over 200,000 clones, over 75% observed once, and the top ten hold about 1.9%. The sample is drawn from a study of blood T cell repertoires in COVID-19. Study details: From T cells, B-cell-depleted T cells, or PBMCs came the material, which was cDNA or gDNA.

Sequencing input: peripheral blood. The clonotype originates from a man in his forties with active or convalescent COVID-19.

The CDR3 sequence: CASSFSTGGRNQPQHF. The DNA of the CDR3 is TGTGCCAGCAGTTTCTCCACAGGGGGCCGTAATCAGCCCCAGCATTTT. The J gene is TRBJ1-5, the V gene TRBV28, with TRBD1 identical over 9 bases. Germline CDR1 MDHEN, CDR2 SYDVKM. The CDR3 has 16 residues. With 3 bases clipped from V and 4 bases from J, the junction kept 7 bases outside the gene matches.